This T cell receptor (beta chain) came from a study of cytomegalovirus exposure and HLA in healthy donors. Study findings and constraints: Among the most significant clusters, several appeared linked to common viral pathogens in a later analysis. Other equally common chains were less clonally expanded than HLA-associated TCR beta chains, a later analysis showed. Reportedly, fewer N-insertions than the roughly 690-donor mean appeared in an Asian-associated ancestry cluster in a later analysis. Later analysis placed DRB1 highest and HLA-C lowest in TCR association rates, which differed by HLA locus.

A note on this clone: Its antigen remains unidentified.

PCR primers comprised 60 Vbeta and 13 Jbeta primers. Profiled with immunoSEQ multiplex PCR; TCRdb holds only in-frame clones, not every one. The table has about 140,000 clones, roughly 80% seen once. The CDR3 loop spans 15 amino acids. In germline, CDR1 is SGHDT, CDR2 YYEEEE. V dropped 0 bases and J dropped 4 bases, with 11 bases sitting between them. The sequence came from a man between 35 and 55 years old in good health and CMV-seronegative. J is TRBJ1-3 and V is TRBV5-6, with D unclear. Source material: PBMCs. CDR3 protein: CASSLAVNYGNTIYF. The DNA of the CDR3 is TGTGCCAGCAGCTTGGCGGTTAACTACGGAAACACCATATATTTT.